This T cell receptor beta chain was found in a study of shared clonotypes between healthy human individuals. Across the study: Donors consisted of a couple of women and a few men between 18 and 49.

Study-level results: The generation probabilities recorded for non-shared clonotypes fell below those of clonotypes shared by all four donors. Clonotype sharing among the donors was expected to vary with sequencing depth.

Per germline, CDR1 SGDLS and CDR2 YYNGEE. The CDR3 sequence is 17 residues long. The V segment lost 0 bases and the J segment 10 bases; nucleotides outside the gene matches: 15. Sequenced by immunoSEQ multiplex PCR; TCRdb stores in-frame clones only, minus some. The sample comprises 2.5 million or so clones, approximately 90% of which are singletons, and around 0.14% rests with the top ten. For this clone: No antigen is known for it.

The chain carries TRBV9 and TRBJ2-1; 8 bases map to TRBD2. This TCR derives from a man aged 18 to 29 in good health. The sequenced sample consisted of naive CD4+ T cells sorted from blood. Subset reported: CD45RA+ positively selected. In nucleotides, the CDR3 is TGTGCCAGCAGCGTAGCTGAACCGGGACTAGGGCAAGGGGAGCAGTTCTTC. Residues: CASSVAEPGLGQGEQFF.